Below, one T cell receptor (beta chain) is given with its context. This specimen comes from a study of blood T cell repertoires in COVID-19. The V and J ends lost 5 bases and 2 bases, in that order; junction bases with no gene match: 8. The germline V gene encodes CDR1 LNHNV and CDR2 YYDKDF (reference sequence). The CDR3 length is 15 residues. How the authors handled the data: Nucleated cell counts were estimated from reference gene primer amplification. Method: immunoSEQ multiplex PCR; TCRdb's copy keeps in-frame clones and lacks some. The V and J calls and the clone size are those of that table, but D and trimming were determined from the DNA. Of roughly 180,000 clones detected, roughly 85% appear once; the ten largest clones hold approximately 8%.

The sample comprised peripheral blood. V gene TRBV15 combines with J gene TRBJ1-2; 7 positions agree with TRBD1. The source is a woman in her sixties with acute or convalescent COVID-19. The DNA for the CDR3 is TGTGCCACCAGCGAAAACAGGGGCCTCAACTATGGCTACACCTTC. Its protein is CATSENRGLNYGYTF.